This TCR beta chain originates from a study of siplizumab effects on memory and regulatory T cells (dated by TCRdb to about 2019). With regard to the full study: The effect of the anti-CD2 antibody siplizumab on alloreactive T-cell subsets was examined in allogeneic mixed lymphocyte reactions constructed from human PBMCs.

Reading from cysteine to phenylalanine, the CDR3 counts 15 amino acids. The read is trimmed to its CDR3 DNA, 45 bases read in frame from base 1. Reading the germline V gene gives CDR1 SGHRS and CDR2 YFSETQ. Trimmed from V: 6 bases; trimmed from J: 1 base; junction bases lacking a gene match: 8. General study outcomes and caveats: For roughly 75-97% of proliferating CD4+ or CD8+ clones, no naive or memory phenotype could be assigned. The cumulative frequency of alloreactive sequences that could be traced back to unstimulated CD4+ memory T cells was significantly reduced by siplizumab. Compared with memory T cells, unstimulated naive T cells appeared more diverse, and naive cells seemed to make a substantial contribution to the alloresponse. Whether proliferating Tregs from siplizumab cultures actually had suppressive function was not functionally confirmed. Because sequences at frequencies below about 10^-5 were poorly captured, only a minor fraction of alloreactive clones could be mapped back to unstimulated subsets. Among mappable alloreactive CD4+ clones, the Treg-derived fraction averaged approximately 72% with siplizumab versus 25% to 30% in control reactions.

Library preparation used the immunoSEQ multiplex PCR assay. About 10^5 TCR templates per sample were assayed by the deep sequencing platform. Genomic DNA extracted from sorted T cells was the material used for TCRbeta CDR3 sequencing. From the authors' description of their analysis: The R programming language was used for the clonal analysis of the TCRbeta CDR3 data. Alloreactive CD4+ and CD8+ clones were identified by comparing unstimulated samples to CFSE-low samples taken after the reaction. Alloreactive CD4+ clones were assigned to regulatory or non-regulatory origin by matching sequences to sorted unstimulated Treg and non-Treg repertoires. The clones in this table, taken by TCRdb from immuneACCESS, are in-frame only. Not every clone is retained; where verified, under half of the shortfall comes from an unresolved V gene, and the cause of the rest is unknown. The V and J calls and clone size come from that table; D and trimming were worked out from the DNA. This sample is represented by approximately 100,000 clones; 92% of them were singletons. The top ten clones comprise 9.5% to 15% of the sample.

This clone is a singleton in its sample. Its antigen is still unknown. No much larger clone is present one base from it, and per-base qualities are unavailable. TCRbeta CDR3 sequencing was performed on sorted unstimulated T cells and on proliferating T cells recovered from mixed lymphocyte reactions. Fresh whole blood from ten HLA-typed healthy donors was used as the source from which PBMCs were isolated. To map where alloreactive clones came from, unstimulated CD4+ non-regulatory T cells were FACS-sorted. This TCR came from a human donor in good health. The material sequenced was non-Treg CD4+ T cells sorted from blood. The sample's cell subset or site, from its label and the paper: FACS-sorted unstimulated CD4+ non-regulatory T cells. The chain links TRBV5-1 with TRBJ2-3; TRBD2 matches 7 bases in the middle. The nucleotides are TGCGCCAGCACCCCTTTGGCGGGAGGCACAGATACGCAGTATTTT. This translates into CASTPLAGGTDTQYF.